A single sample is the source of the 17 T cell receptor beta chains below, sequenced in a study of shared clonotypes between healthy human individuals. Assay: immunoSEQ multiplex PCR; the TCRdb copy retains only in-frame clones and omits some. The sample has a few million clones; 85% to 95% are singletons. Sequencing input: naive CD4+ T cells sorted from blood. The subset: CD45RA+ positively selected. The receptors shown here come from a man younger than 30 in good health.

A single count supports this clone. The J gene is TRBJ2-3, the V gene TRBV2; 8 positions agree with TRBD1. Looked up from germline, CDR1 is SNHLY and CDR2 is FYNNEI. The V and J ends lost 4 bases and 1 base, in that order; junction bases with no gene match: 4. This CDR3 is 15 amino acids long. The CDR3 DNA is TGTGCCAGCAGTGGACAGGGGAGTCGCACAGATACGCAGTATTTT. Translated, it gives CASSGQGSRTDTQYF.

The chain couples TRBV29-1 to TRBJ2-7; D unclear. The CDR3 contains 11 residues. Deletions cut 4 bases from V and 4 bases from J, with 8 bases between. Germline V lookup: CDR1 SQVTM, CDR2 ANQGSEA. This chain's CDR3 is CSVGEFYEQYF. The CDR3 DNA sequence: TGCAGCGTTGGGGAATTTTACGAGCAGTACTTC.

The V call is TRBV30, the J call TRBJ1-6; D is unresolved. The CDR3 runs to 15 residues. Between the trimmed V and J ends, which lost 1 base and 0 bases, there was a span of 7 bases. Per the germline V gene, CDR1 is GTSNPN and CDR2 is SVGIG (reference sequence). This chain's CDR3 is CAWSGVSSYNSPLHF. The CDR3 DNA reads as TGTGCCTGGAGTGGAGTGAGCTCCTATAATTCACCCCTCCACTTT.

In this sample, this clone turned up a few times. CDR3 sequence: CAISGSLALSSYEQYF. The CDR3 DNA is TGTGCCATCAGTGGGTCCCTAGCGTTGAGCTCCTACGAGCAGTACTTC. The chain recombines TRBV10-3 with TRBJ2-7; D possibly corresponds to TRBD2 (6 bases). Germline-derived CDR1 and CDR2 are ENHRY and SYGVKD. CDR3 length equals 16 residues. The V end lost 4 bases, the J end lost 0 bases, and 16 bases lay between the germline ends.

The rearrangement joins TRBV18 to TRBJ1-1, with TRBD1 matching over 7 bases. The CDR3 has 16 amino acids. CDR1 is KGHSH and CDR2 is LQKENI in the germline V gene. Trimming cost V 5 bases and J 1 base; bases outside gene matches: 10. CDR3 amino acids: CASSAKDRAANTEAFF. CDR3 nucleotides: TGTGCCAGCTCAGCTAAAGACAGGGCGGCGAACACTGAAGCTTTCTTT.

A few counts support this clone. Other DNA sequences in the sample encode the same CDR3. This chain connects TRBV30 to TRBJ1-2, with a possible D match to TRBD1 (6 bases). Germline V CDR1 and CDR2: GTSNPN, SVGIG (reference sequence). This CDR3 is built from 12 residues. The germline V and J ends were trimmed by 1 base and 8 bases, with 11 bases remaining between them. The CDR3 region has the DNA TGTGCCTGGAGTGCTACAGGGTTCGGCTACACCTTC. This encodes CAWSATGFGYTF.

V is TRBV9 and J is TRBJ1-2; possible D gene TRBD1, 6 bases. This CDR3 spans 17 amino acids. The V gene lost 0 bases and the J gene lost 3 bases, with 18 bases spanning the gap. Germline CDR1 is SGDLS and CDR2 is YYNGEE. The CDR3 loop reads CASSVAPSSAGDYGYTF. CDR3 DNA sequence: TGTGCCAGCAGCGTAGCCCCCTCGTCGGCAGGGGACTATGGCTACACCTTC.

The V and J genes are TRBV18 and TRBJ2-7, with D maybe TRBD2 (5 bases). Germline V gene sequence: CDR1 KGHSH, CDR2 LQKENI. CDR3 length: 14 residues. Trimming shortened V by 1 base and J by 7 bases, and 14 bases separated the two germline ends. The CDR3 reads CASSPQTRTGEQYF. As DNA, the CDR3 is TGTGCCAGCTCACCACAAACGAGGACGGGGGAGCAGTACTTC.

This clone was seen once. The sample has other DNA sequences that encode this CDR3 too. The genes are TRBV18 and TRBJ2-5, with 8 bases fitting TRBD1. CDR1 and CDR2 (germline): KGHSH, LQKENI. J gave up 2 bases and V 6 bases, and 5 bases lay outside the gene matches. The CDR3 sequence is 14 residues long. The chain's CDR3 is CASSPTGVQETQYF. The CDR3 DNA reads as TGTGCCAGCTCCCCGACAGGGGTTCAAGAGACCCAGTACTTC.

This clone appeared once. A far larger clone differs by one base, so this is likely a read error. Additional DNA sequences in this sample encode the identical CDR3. CDR3 DNA sequence: TGCGCCAGCAGCTTAGAAGAGACCCAGTACTTC. Protein: CASSLEETQYF. This chain links TRBV5-1 with TRBJ2-5, with D uncertain. Trimming left V 2 bases short and J 3 bases short, with 2 bases between. CDR3 length: 11 amino acids. Germline V gene data show CDR1 as SGHRS and CDR2 as YFSETQ.

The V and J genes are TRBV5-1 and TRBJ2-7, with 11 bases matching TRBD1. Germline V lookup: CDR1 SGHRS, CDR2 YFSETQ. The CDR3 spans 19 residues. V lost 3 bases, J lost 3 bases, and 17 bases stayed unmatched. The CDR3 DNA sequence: TGCGCCAGCAGCTCGGGGACAGGGGGTATGGAGGGCAGGATCTACGAGCAGTACTTC. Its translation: CASSSGTGGMEGRIYEQYF.

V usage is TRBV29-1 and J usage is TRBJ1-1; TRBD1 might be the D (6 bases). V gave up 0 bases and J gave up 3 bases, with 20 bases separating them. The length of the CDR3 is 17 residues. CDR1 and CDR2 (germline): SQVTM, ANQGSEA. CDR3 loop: CSVEDGGRNFLYTEAFF. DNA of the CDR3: TGCAGCGTTGAAGATGGGGGGCGGAACTTCCTTTACACTGAAGCTTTCTTT.

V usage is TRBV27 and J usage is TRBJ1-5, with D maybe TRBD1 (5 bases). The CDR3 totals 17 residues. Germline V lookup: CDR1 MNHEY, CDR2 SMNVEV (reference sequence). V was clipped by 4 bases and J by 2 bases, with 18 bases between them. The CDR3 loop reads CASSSYRGREGNQPQHF. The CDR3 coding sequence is TGTGCCAGCAGTTCATACCGAGGCAGGGAGGGCAATCAGCCCCAGCATTTT.

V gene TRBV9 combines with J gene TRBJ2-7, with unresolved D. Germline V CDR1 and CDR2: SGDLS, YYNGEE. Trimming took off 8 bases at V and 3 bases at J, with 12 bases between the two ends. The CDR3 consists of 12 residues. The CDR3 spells CASSRNDYEQYF. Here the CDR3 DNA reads TGTGCCAGTAGCAGGAATGACTACGAGCAGTACTTC.

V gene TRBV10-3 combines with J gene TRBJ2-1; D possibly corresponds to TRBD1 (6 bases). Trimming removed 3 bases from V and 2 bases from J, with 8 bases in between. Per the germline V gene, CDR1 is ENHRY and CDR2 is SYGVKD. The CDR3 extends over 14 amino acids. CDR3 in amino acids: CAISEGGTYNEQFF. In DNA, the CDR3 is TGTGCCATCAGTGAAGGGGGAACCTACAATGAGCAGTTCTTC.

CDR3 DNA sequence: TGTGCCAGCAGCGATGACAGGGCTAAAACTAATGAAAAACTGTTTTTT. As protein: CASSDDRAKTNEKLFF. The chain has TRBV28 and TRBJ1-4; 7 bases are shared with TRBD1. J was trimmed by 1 base and V by 6 bases; bases with no gene match: 8. The CDR3 has 16 residues. Germline values: CDR1 MDHEN, CDR2 SYDVKM.

This CDR3 is CASSFTGTGDQPQHF. DNA for the CDR3: TGCGCCAGCAGCTTTACCGGGACAGGGGATCAGCCCCAGCATTTT. This sequence joins TRBV5-1 and TRBJ1-5; 10 bases are a match to TRBD1. The CDR3 extends over 15 amino acids. CDR1 SGHRS and CDR2 YFSETQ come from the germline V gene. V shed 2 bases, J shed 5 bases, and the junction held 4 bases outside the gene matches.